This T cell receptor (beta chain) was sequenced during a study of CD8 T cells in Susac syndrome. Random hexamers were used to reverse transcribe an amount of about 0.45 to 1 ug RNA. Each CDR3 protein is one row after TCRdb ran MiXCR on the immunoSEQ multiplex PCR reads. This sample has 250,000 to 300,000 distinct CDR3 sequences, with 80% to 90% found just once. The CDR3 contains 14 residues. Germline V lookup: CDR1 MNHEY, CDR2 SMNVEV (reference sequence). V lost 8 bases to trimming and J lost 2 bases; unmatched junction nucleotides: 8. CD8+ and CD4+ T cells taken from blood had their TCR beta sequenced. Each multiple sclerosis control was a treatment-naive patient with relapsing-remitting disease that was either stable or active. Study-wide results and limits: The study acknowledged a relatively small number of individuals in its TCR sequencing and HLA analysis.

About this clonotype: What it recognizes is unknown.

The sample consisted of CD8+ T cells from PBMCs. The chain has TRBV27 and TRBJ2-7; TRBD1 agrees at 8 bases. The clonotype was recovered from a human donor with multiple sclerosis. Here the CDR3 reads CASSDQTGAYEQYF. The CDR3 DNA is TGTGCCAGCTCGGATCAGACAGGGGCCTACGAGCAGTACTTC.